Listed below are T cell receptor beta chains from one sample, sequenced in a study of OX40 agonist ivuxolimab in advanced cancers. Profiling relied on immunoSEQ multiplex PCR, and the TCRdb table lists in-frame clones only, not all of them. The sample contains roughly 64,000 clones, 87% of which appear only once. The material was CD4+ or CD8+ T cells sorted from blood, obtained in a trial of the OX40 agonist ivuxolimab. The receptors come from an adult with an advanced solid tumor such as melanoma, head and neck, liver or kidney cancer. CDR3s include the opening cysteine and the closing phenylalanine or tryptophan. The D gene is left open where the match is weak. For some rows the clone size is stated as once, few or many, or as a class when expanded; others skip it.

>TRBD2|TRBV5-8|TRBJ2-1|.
CASRVGTSGYNEQFF
TGTGCCAGCAGGGTGGGGACTAGCGGATACAATGAGCAGTTCTTC
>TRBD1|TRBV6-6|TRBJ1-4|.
CASIKGTDNEKLFF
TGTGCCAGCATTAAAGGGACAGACAATGAAAAACTGTTTTTT
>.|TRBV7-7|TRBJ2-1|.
CASSIGQRNEQFF
TGTGCTAGCAGCATCGGACAGCGCAATGAGCAGTTCTTC
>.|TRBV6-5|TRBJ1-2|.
CASSRTDPRYYGYTF
TGTGCCAGCAGTCGGACCGATCCTCGGTACTATGGCTACACCTTC
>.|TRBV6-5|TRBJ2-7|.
CASTEPLKDEQYF
TGTGCCAGCACCGAGCCACTCAAGGACGAGCAGTACTTC
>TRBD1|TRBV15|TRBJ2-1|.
CATSTGQTGEQFF
TGTGCCACCAGCACGGGACAGACGGGTGAGCAGTTCTTC
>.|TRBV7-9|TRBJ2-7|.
CASTPAGGTYEQYF
TGTGCCAGCACCCCAGCCGGGGGAACCTACGAGCAGTACTTC
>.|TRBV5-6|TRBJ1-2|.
CASSLLRGGYGYTF
TGTGCCAGCAGCTTACTAAGGGGTGGCTATGGCTACACCTTC
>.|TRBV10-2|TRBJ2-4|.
CASTGRVGGENIQYF
TGCGCCAGCACCGGAAGGGTTGGCGGGGAAAACATTCAGTACTTC
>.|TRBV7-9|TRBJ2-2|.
CASSRDTGELFF
TGTGCCAGCAGTCGGGACACCGGGGAGCTGTTTTTT
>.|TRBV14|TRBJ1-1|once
CASSRHYTEAFF
TGTGCCAGCAGCCGACACTACACTGAAGCTTTCTTT
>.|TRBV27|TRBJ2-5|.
CASSLRGETQYF
TGTGCCAGCAGTTTAAGAGGTGAGACCCAGTACTTC
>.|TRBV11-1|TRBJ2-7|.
CASSLARLAYEQYF
TGTGCCAGCAGCTTAGCGCGTCTAGCCTACGAGCAGTACTTC
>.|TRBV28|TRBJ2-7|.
CASSATGSYEQYF
TGTGCCAGCAGTGCGACAGGCTCCTACGAGCAGTACTTC
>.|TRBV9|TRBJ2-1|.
CASSQGTYNEQFF
TGTGCCAGCAGTCAAGGAACCTACAATGAGCAGTTCTTC
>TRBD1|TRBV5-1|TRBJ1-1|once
CASSSGTGMNTEAFF
TGCGCCAGCAGCTCCGGGACAGGGATGAACACTGAAGCTTTCTTT
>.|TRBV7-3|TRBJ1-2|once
CASSLNPTGRTPGGDYGYTF
TGTGCCAGCAGCCTCAACCCCACGGGCCGGACCCCCGGAGGAGACTATGGCTACACCTTC
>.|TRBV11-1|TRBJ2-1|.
CASSSSFGGNEQFF
TGTGCCAGCAGCTCCTCCTTTGGGGGAAATGAGCAGTTCTTC
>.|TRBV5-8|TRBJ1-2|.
CASSLGRNYGYTF
TGTGCCAGCAGCTTGGGACGTAACTATGGCTACACCTTC
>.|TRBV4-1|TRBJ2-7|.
CASSQLLRGTGEQYF
TGCGCCAGCAGCCAGCTCCTTAGAGGGACTGGCGAGCAGTACTTC
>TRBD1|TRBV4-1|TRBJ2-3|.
CASSQDLTGGDTQYF
TGCGCCAGCAGCCAAGATCTGACAGGGGGAGATACGCAGTATTTT
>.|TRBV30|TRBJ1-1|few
CAWSVRRNEAFF
TGTGCCTGGAGTGTTAGAAGGAATGAAGCTTTCTTT
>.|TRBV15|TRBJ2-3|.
CATSRDRGRGSTDTQYF
TGTGCCACCAGCAGAGATCGGGGACGAGGTAGCACAGATACGCAGTATTTT
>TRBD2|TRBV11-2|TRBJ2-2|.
CASSQRLAAAAGELFF
TGTGCCAGCAGCCAGAGACTAGCGGCAGCCGCCGGGGAGCTGTTTTTT
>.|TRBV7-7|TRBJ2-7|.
CASSLDFNREQYF
TGTGCTAGCAGCTTAGACTTTAACAGGGAGCAGTACTTC
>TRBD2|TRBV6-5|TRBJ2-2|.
CASKLGTTNTGELFF
TGTGCCAGCAAACTCGGGACTACCAACACCGGGGAGCTGTTTTTT
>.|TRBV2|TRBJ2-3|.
CASNPFFSNTQYF
TGTGCCAGCAACCCCTTCTTCTCGAATACGCAGTATTTT
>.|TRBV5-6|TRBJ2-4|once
CASSPELQGGIQYF
TGTGCCAGCAGCCCCGAGTTGCAAGGAGGCATTCAGTACTTC